This TCR beta chain was sequenced during a study of molecular identifiers for immune sequencing clone quantification. For the study at large: The replicate experiment used RNA from approximately 20,000 or 100,000 naive CD8 cells. This RNA was split into five aliquots, and four of them were sequenced.

TCRdb analysed the PCR reads with MiXCR anew, one entry per CDR3 protein. The data contain approximately 54,000 distinct CDR3 sequences, almost 25% of them singletons. The CDR3 has 14 residues. V was cut by 0 bases and J by 4 bases, with 9 bases left in between. From germline, CDR1 is MGHRA and CDR2 YSYEKL. Sorted inputs of roughly 19,000 to 1,100,000 cells, with 10%, 30% or 50% RNA, yielded naive CD8 libraries. This clonotype has more than one count but fewer than ten. The rearrangement links TRBV4-1 to TRBJ2-5; no firm D call. This sequence originates from a human donor in good health. Some libraries in this study had Jurkat cell RNA spiked in. The source material was naive CD8+ T cells from blood, with Jurkat cell RNA spiked in. The subset is: FACS-sorted CD8+CD4-CCR7+CD45RA+ naive T cells. In DNA, the CDR3 is TGCGCCAGCAGCCAAGATCGCGTTGGAGAGACCCAGTACTTC. Its protein is CASSQDRVGETQYF.